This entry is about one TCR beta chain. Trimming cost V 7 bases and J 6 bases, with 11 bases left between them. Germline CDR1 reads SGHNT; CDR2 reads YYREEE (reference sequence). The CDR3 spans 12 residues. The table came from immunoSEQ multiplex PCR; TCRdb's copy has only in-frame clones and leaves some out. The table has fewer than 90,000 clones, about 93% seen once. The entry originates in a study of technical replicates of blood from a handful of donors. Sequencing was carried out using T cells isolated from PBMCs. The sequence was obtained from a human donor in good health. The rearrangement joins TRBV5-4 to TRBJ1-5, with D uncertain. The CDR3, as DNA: TGTGCCAGCGGGCTCGTGGGTCAGCCCCAGCATTTT. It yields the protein CASGLVGQPQHF.